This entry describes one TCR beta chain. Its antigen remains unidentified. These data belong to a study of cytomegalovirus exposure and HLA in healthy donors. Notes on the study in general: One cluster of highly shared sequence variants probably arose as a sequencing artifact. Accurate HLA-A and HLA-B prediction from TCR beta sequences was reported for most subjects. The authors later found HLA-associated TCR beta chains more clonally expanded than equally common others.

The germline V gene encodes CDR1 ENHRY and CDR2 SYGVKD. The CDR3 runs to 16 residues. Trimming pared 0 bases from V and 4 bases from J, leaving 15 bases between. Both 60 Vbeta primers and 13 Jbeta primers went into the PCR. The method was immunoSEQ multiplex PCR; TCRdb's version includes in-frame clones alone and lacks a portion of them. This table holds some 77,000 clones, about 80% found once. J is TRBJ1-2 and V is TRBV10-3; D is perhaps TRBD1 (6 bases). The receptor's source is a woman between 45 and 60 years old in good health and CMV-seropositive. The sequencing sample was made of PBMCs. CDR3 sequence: CAISESPSRQAYGYTF. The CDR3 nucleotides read TGTGCCATCAGTGAGTCCCCCTCTAGACAGGCCTATGGCTACACCTTC.